This T cell receptor beta chain appears in the sequencing data of a study of blood T cell repertoires in COVID-19. Overall study: Nucleic acid was either cDNA or gDNA, and it came from T cells, B-cell-depleted T cells, or PBMCs.

Germline CDR1 is SGHVS and CDR2 is FQNEAQ. The V end was cut by 8 bases, the J end by 7 bases, with 14 bases between. The CDR3 spans 12 residues. TCRdb's table, derived via immunoSEQ multiplex PCR, lists solely in-frame clones and lacks some. The sample has 260,000 or so clones, roughly four fifths seen once. This clone has a single count. Material: peripheral blood. This sequence was found in a woman in her 70s with acute or convalescent COVID-19. This chain connects TRBV7-8 to TRBJ1-2; possible D gene TRBD1, 5 bases. The CDR3 here is CASGGLGGGYTF. The CDR3 DNA reads as TGTGCCAGCGGTGGTTTGGGGGGTGGCTACACCTTC.